The 12 T cell receptor beta chains presented below share a single source sample, sequenced in a study of blood T cell repertoires in COVID-19. The table came from immunoSEQ multiplex PCR; TCRdb's copy has only in-frame clones and leaves some out. The sample has about 300,000 clones; about nine tenths are singletons. Sequenced sample: peripheral blood. All receptors come from a woman aged 30 to 39 who had recovered from COVID-19.

The chain is built from TRBV7-3 and TRBJ2-3, with D hard to call. CDR1 is SGHTA, CDR2 FQGTGA, per germline. The CDR3 totals 14 residues. Trimming took 6 bases from V and 0 from J, leaving 10 bases between them. CDR3 bases: TGTGCCAGCAGTCTAATGACTAGCACAGATACGCAGTATTTT. Its translation is CASSLMTSTDTQYF.

This chain connects TRBV5-4 to TRBJ2-3, with D possibly matching TRBD2 (7 bases). V shed 5 bases and J shed 9 bases, with 28 bases lying between them. The CDR3 contains 17 residues. The germline CDR1 and CDR2 sequences are SGHNT and YYREEE (reference sequence). CDR3 in amino acids: CASRRGIGGGAERTQYF. CDR3 nucleotides: TGTGCCAGCAGACGAGGTATTGGAGGGGGGGCCGAGAGGACGCAGTATTTT.

CDR3 amino acids: CASSLGTSGSSTDTQYF. The CDR3 nucleotides read TGCGCCAGCAGCTTGGGAACTAGCGGGTCTAGCACAGATACGCAGTATTTT. The V call is TRBV5-1, the J call TRBJ2-3, with 9 bases matching TRBD2. The CDR3 sequence is 17 residues long. Germline V gene data show CDR1 as SGHRS and CDR2 as YFSETQ. The J segment lost 0 bases and the V segment lost 0 bases, leaving 5 bases of the junction unmatched.

J is TRBJ1-2 and V is TRBV4-2; maybe TRBD1 (5 bases). The CDR3 totals 16 residues. CDR1 and CDR2 from the germline V gene are LGHNA and YNFKEQ. Trimming removed 1 base at V and 4 bases at J, with 16 bases between. CDR3 protein: CASSQGGINWAYGYTF. CDR3 in DNA: TGTGCCAGCAGCCAAGGGGGCATAAACTGGGCCTATGGCTACACCTTC.

The chain carries TRBV27 and TRBJ2-6; D perhaps matches TRBD1 (6 bases). V lost 0 bases to trimming and J lost 0 bases, with 15 bases between them. Germline V gene lookup returns CDR1 MNHEY and CDR2 SMNVEV (reference sequence). The CDR3 contains 19 residues. The CDR3 here is CASSLSPTGYPSGANVLTF. The CDR3, as DNA: TGTGCCAGCAGTTTATCCCCCACAGGGTATCCCTCTGGGGCCAACGTCCTGACTTTC.

V is TRBV5-1 and J is TRBJ1-5; the D is unclear. The germline CDR1 and CDR2 sequences are SGHRS and YFSETQ. CDR3 length: 13 residues. Trimming removed 4 bases from V and 7 bases from J, with 12 bases in between. CDR3 DNA: TGCGCCAGCAGCGTAGAGGCCAACCAGCCCCAGCATTTT. Translating it yields CASSVEANQPQHF.

V and J are TRBV28 and TRBJ1-2; 7 bases agree with TRBD1. The CDR3 has 13 amino acids. Germline V gene data show CDR1 as MDHEN and CDR2 as SYDVKM. The trim removed 3 bases at V and 6 bases at J, leaving 4 bases unmatched. CDR3 bases: TGTGCCAGCAGTTTTGAGGGGGCGGATGGCTACACCTTC. Its translation: CASSFEGADGYTF.

The CDR3 spells CAISKNTEAFF. The CDR3 nucleotides are TGTGCCATCTCCAAGAACACTGAAGCTTTCTTT. This chain joins TRBV10-3 and TRBJ1-1; unclear D gene. This CDR3 has 11 residues. The germline V gene encodes CDR1 ENHRY and CDR2 SYGVKD. V gave up 8 bases and J gave up 1 base, with 5 bases separating them.

This rearrangement joins TRBV28 to TRBJ1-5; no definite D call. The V gene lost 10 bases and the J gene lost 4 bases, with 11 bases spanning the gap. The CDR3 contains 12 residues. Germline lookup yields CDR1 MDHEN and CDR2 SYDVKM. The CDR3 sequence is CATRDINQPQHF. In DNA form, the CDR3 reads TGTGCCACCCGCGACATAAATCAGCCCCAGCATTTT.

The genes are TRBV7-9 and TRBJ1-1, with D unresolved. CDR1 is SEHNR and CDR2 is FQNEAQ in the germline V gene (reference sequence). V was trimmed by 1 base and J by 8 bases, leaving 8 bases between them. This CDR3 has 12 amino acids. CDR3 sequence: CASSLDSGEAFF. The CDR3 DNA is TGTGCCAGCAGCTTAGATTCCGGGGAAGCTTTCTTT.

The chain combines TRBV5-1 with TRBJ2-5; D may be TRBD2 (6 bases). The CDR3 covers 14 residues. Trimming stripped 5 bases from V and 2 bases from J, with 13 bases between. CDR1 is SGHRS, CDR2 YFSETQ, per germline. DNA for the CDR3: TGCGCCAGCAGTAACGGGGGTCGGCAAGAGACCCAGTACTTC. Amino acids: CASSNGGRQETQYF.

This sequence joins TRBV5-1 and TRBJ1-6; 7 bases line up with TRBD1. This CDR3 is 14 amino acids long. Germline CDR1 is SGHRS and CDR2 is YFSETQ. With 4 bases clipped from V and 5 bases from J, the junction kept 3 bases outside the gene matches. The CDR3 sequence is CASSADRDNSPLHF. Written as DNA, the CDR3 is TGCGCCAGCAGCGCCGACAGGGATAATTCACCCCTCCACTTT.